Listed here are 5 T cell receptor beta chains from one sample, sequenced in a study of Tregs in tolerant kidney transplant recipients. Data came from immunoSEQ multiplex PCR; TCRdb stores just in-frame clones and leaves some out. The table shows some 74,000 clones, with approximately 90% occurring only once. This specimen was Tregs from blood, taken before the transplant. The receptors derive from a human donor who received a combined kidney and bone marrow transplant.

CDR3 sequence (DNA): TGCAGCGTTGCCGGGACAGGGGTCGATAGCAATCAGCCCCAGCATTTT. Its protein is CSVAGTGVDSNQPQHF. This chain connects TRBV29-1 to TRBJ1-5; 10 bases align to TRBD1. The CDR3 is 16 residues long. V dropped 4 bases and J dropped 0; count of bases not matched to a gene: 6. Germline assignment: CDR1 SQVTM and CDR2 ANQGSEA.

J is TRBJ2-3 and V is TRBV19, with 8 bases identical to TRBD2. Trimming cost V 4 bases and J 6 bases; bases outside gene matches: 6. Germline V gene data show CDR1 as LNHDA and CDR2 as SQIVND (reference sequence). The CDR3 has 14 residues. CDR3 coding DNA: TGTGCCAGTAGTACAGCGGGAGTCACGGATACGCAGTATTTT. This sequence encodes CASSTAGVTDTQYF.

This clone occurred once. V is TRBV5-1 and J is TRBJ1-4; D is ambiguous. Trimming cost V 3 bases and J 8 bases, with 14 bases left between them. CDR1 and CDR2 from the germline V gene are SGHRS and YFSETQ. CDR3 size: 14 residues. CDR3 amino acids: CASSSREGGEKLFF. CDR3 DNA: TGCGCCAGCAGCTCGAGGGAAGGCGGGGAAAAACTGTTTTTT.

The V and J genes are TRBV6-5 and TRBJ1-1, with a weak D call TRBD1 (6 bases). The CDR3 runs 13 residues. Germline CDR1 and CDR2: MNHEY and SVGAGI. Trimming took off 5 bases at V and 3 bases at J, with 10 bases between the two ends. In DNA, the CDR3 is TGTGCCAGCAGTCAGGCAGGGGACACTGAAGCTTTCTTT. It encodes CASSQAGDTEAFF.

The V gene is TRBV5-4, the J gene TRBJ2-7, with 7 nucleotides matching TRBD1. V lost 1 base to trimming and J lost 2 bases; unmatched junction nucleotides: 3. Germline V gene lookup returns CDR1 SGHNT and CDR2 YYREEE (reference sequence). This CDR3 is built from 14 residues. The CDR3: CASSLWDRAYEQYF. The CDR3 DNA is TGTGCCAGCAGCTTGTGGGACAGAGCCTACGAGCAGTACTTC.